The 6 T cell receptor beta chains listed next were all sequenced from one sample in a study of shared clonotypes between healthy human individuals. The method was immunoSEQ multiplex PCR; TCRdb's version includes in-frame clones alone and lacks a portion of them. This table has approximately 2,300,000 clones, just under 95% appearing once. Sequencing input: naive CD4+ T cells from PBMCs. The subset was: CD45RA+ positively selected. The receptors come from a young man in good health. Some clones in this sample may be carry-over from other donors' samples.

This clone appeared once. Germline is not matched at one junction end, which may reflect a read error. The rearrangement joins TRBV7-2 to TRBJ2-1; 7 positions agree with TRBD2. The CDR3 consists of 16 residues. The germline V gene has CDR1 SGHTA and CDR2 FQGNSA. CDR3 sequence (DNA): TGTGCCAGCAGCTTATCAGCGGGAACCTCCTTCAATGAGCAGTTCTTC. Translated: CASSLSAGTSFNEQFF.

The chain has TRBV12-5 and TRBJ1-1; D not certain. The CDR3 covers 13 residues. Germline lookup yields CDR1 LGHNT and CDR2 FRNRAP. The V and J ends lost 1 base and 6 bases respectively, with 9 bases between them. CDR3 sequence reads: CASGLAWPPEAFF. Written as DNA, the CDR3 is TGTGCTAGTGGTTTGGCTTGGCCACCTGAAGCTTTCTTT. The full variable domain, rest sourced from reference TRBV12-5 and TRBJ1-1, is DARVTQTPRHKVTEMGQEVTMRCQPILGHNTVFWYRQTMMQGLELLAYFRNRAPLDDSGMPKDRFSAEMPDATLATLKIQPSEPRDSAVYFCASGLAWPPEAFFGQGTRLTVV.

This clone was picked up one time. The chain links TRBV28 to TRBJ1-1; 9 nucleotides line up with TRBD1. This CDR3 region has 15 residues. CDR1 MDHEN and CDR2 SYDVKM come from the germline V gene. Trimming took 7 bases from V and 4 from J; bases not matched to a gene: 10. CDR3: CASNSGQGRVTEAFF. Written as DNA, the CDR3 is TGTGCCAGCAACTCGGGACAGGGTAGGGTCACTGAAGCTTTCTTT.

The chain recombines TRBV10-3 with TRBJ2-3, with 7 bases fitting TRBD1. Trimming removed 7 bases from V and 6 bases from J; junction bases left unmatched: 16. The germline CDR1 and CDR2 sequences are ENHRY and SYGVKD. The length of the CDR3 is 16 residues. The CDR3 here is CAITVPDRAFGDTQYF. The DNA for the CDR3 is TGTGCCATCACCGTTCCCGACAGGGCCTTCGGGGATACGCAGTATTTT.

V usage is TRBV7-2 and J usage is TRBJ2-3; 8 bases map to TRBD1. CDR1 and CDR2 (germline): SGHTA, FQGNSA. V trimming: 4 bases; J trimming: 4 bases; junction bases outside the gene matches: 1. This CDR3 region has 13 residues. CDR3 bases: TGTGCCAGCAGCTCCAGGGGGCCAGATACGCAGTATTTT. Protein: CASSSRGPDTQYF.

The J gene is TRBJ2-1, the V gene TRBV5-1; 11 bases are a match to TRBD2. The ends lost 4 bases at V and 7 bases at J; junction bases unmatched: 7. The CDR3 sequence is 15 residues long. Germline assignment: CDR1 SGHRS and CDR2 YFSETQ. The CDR3 loop reads CASSQTSGTRNEQFF. The CDR3 region has the DNA TGCGCCAGCAGCCAGACTAGCGGGACACGAAATGAGCAGTTCTTC.